The 21 T cell receptor beta chains reported below all come from one sample, sequenced in a study of CD8+ T cells in alopecia areata. Researchers gathered lesional scalp punch biopsies and peripheral blood from patients with alopecia areata. Extracted RNA was reverse transcribed, and the resulting cDNA served as sequencing template. Using immunoSEQ multiplex PCR, the repertoire was profiled, and TCRdb retains in-frame clones only, with some absent. This sample has more than 11,000 clones; approximately 50% occur once, and the top ten carry about a tenth. The specimen comprised skin, sampled at week 0. The receptors come from a human donor with alopecia areata.

Comments on this clone: One end of the junction is discordant with germline, which a read error may explain. Other DNA sequences in this sample translate to the same CDR3. The genes are TRBV4-1 and TRBJ1-1; D uncertain. Germline assignment: CDR1 MGHRA and CDR2 YSYEKL. The CDR3 sequence is 15 residues long. As DNA, the CDR3 is TGCGCCAGCAGCCAAGTTAGACGGATGAACACTGAAGCTTTCTTC. Its protein product is CASSQVRRMNTEAFF.

V is TRBV7-2 and J is TRBJ1-1; unclear D gene. Germline V gives CDR1 SGHTA, CDR2 FQGNSA. The CDR3 spans 14 residues. V was pared by 1 base and J by 1 base, with 7 bases between. CDR3 sequence reads: CASSLGFANTEAFF. As DNA, the CDR3 is TGTGCCAGCAGCTTAGGGTTCGCGAACACTGAAGCTTTCTTT.

V gene TRBV7-2 combines with J gene TRBJ2-1, with TRBD1 matching over 7 bases. The CDR3 is 14 amino acids. V was clipped by 3 bases and J by 9 bases; unmatched bases: 8. The V gene's germline CDR1 is SGHTA and CDR2 FQGNSA. CDR3: CASSLSTGKGEQFF. As DNA, the CDR3 is TGTGCCAGCAGCTTGTCGACAGGGAAAGGTGAGCAGTTCTTC.

The rearrangement links TRBV5-1 to TRBJ1-3, with TRBD1 as a possible D gene (5 bases). V was cut by 0 bases and J by 2 bases, with 15 bases left in between. Germline CDR1 and CDR2: SGHRS and YFSETQ. The CDR3 has 17 residues. The CDR3 nucleotides read TGCGCCAGCAGCTTGGAAGGGGATTTGCGGCCTGGAAACACCATATATTTT. This translates into CASSLEGDLRPGNTIYF.

The CDR3 nucleotides are TGTGCCAGCCCTGACCGATATTCGAACACCGGGGAGCTGTTTTTT. Amino acids: CASPDRYSNTGELFF. The rearrangement joins TRBV27 to TRBJ2-2; D is undetermined. Germline V gene data show CDR1 as MNHEY and CDR2 as SMNVEV (reference sequence). The CDR3 covers 15 residues. V shed 8 bases and J shed 0 bases, with 13 bases lying between them.

This clone occurred a few times. DNA for the CDR3: TGTGCCAGCAGTCCCCGGCGACAGGTTCATTCACCCCTCCACTTT. Amino acids: CASSPRRQVHSPLHF. The chain carries TRBV27 and TRBJ1-6, with D possibly matching TRBD1 (6 bases). The V end was cut by 5 bases, the J end by 8 bases, with 16 bases between. CDR1 MNHEY and CDR2 SMNVEV come from the germline V gene (reference sequence). There are 15 residues in the CDR3.

The chain employs TRBV2 and TRBJ2-7; 9 bases map to TRBD2. CDR3 length equals 14 residues. Trimming removed 8 bases from V and 7 bases from J; junction bases left unmatched: 12. CDR1 is SNHLY, CDR2 FYNNEI, per germline. CDR3 DNA: TGTGCCAGCTGTATCATAGCGGGGGCGTTGGAGCAGTACTTC. Amino acids: CASCIIAGALEQYF. Looking up the rest from reference TRBV2 and TRBJ2-7 gives the full variable domain: EPEVTQTPSHQVTQMGQEVILRCVPISNHLYFYWYRQILGQKVEFLVSFYNNEISEKSEIFDDQFSVERPDGSNFTLKIRSTKLEDSAMYFCASCIIAGALEQYFGPGTRLTVT.

This clone was counted between two and nine times. V usage is TRBV15 and J usage is TRBJ1-5, with D possibly being TRBD1 (5 bases). The CDR3 has 14 amino acids. Trimming shortened V by 1 base and J by 2 bases, and 6 bases separated the two germline ends. The V gene's germline CDR1 is LNHNV and CDR2 YYDKDF (reference sequence). This chain's CDR3 is CATSRGGGNQPQHF. The CDR3 nucleotides are TGTGCCACCAGCAGAGGGGGGGGCAATCAGCCCCAGCATTTT.

J is TRBJ2-1 and V is TRBV18, with D uncertain. Germline V gene lookup returns CDR1 KGHSH and CDR2 LQKENI. Deletions cut 2 bases from V and 7 bases from J, with 6 bases between. The length of the CDR3 is 12 residues. Here the CDR3 reads CASSPVANEQFF. The CDR3 bases are TGTGCCAGCTCACCAGTGGCAAATGAGCAGTTCTTC.

J is TRBJ2-5 and V is TRBV7-8, with D perhaps TRBD2 (6 bases). Matching the DNA end better, TRBJ2-7 makes the J call doubtful. Germline CDR1 reads SGHVS; CDR2 reads FQNEAQ. The CDR3 contains 12 residues. The CDR3, as DNA: TGTGCCAGCAGCTACAAGGAGGGCGAGCAGTACTTC. Translation: CASSYKEGEQYF.

In DNA, the CDR3 is TGTGCCAGCAGCTTTGGTAGCTCTGAAGCTTTCTTT. Translation gives CASSFGSSEAFF. The chain has TRBV9 and TRBJ1-1; the D is unclear. V gave up 4 bases and J gave up 6 bases, with 10 bases separating them. CDR3 size: 12 residues. Per the germline V gene, CDR1 is SGDLS and CDR2 is YYNGEE.

The CDR3 sequence is CASSHDRENTGELFF. In DNA, the CDR3 is TGTGCCAGCAGTCACGACAGGGAGAACACCGGGGAGCTGTTTTTT. This chain uses TRBV28 with TRBJ2-2, with 7 bases that match TRBD1. Losses at the gene ends were 5 bases for V and 1 base for J; bases not matched to a gene: 4. CDR1 and CDR2 (germline): MDHEN, SYDVKM. The CDR3 consists of 15 residues. Full variable domain (missing parts from reference TRBV28 and TRBJ2-2): DVKVTQSSRYLVKRTGEKVFLECVQDMDHENMFWYRQDPGLGLRLIYFSYDVKMKEKGDIPEGYSVSREKKERFSLILESASTNQTSMYLCASSHDRENTGELFFGEGSRLTVL.

This clone was seen only a few times. The chain is built from TRBV4-1 and TRBJ2-1; D not resolved. The V gene's germline CDR1 is MGHRA and CDR2 YSYEKL. V gave up 3 bases and J gave up 2 bases, with 14 bases separating them. This CDR3 contains 16 residues. The CDR3 nucleotides are TGCGCCAGCAGCCAGGTCCGCTTACTTACCTACAATGAGCAGTTCTTC. This sequence encodes CASSQVRLLTYNEQFF.

CDR3 DNA: TGCGCCAGCAGCTTGGGGGACAGGGTGAACACTGAAGCTTTCTTT. Translated, it gives CASSLGDRVNTEAFF. The V call is TRBV5-1, the J call TRBJ1-1; 9 nucleotides line up with TRBD1. Germline lookup yields CDR1 SGHRS and CDR2 YFSETQ. V gave up 0 bases and J gave up 0 bases; unmatched junction bases: 0. The CDR3 spans 15 residues.

The rearrangement joins TRBV5-1 to TRBJ2-3; 9 bases are shared with TRBD1. Germline lookup yields CDR1 SGHRS and CDR2 YFSETQ. This CDR3 region has 16 residues. V lost 4 bases and J lost 4; bases outside the gene matches: 10. The CDR3 loop is CASSPGQGKGSDTQYF. The CDR3 nucleotides read TGCGCCAGCAGCCCGGGACAGGGAAAGGGGTCAGATACGCAGTATTTT.

The rearrangement links TRBV27 to TRBJ2-1, with 9 bases identical to TRBD1. Per the germline V gene, CDR1 is MNHEY and CDR2 is SMNVEV (reference sequence). The V and J ends lost 7 bases and 2 bases, in that order; junction bases with no gene match: 9. The CDR3 runs to 16 residues. CDR3 protein: CASNSQGAGTYNEQFF. The CDR3, as DNA: TGTGCCAGCAACTCACAGGGGGCGGGGACCTACAATGAGCAGTTCTTC.

This sequence joins TRBV11-3 and TRBJ2-1; no reliable D call. The ends were cut back, 5 bases at V and 1 base at J, with 12 bases in the middle. This CDR3 has 15 residues. CDR1 and CDR2 from the germline V gene are SGHNT and YENEEA. CDR3 amino acids: CASSPTSVSYNEQFF. CDR3 nucleotide sequence: TGTGCCAGCAGCCCCACCTCCGTGTCCTACAATGAGCAGTTCTTC.

This clone was detected only once. The rearrangement uses TRBV13 and TRBJ2-1, with 10 bases that match TRBD2. CDR3 length: 15 residues. Per germline, CDR1 PRHDT and CDR2 FYEKMQ (reference sequence). With V trimmed by 3 bases and J by 4 bases, 3 bases remained unmatched. The chain's CDR3 is CASSFLAGVYNEQFF. The CDR3 DNA reads as TGTGCCAGCAGCTTCCTAGCGGGGGTGTACAATGAGCAGTTCTTC.

This clone was picked up one time. The chain uses TRBV7-8 and TRBJ1-5; D remains unclear. Germline CDR1 and CDR2: SGHVS and FQNEAQ. The length of the CDR3 is 16 residues. Trimming took off 5 bases at V and 5 bases at J, with 19 bases between the two ends. The CDR3 here is CASSVGRGITDQPQHF. The CDR3 coding sequence is TGTGCCAGCAGCGTAGGAAGAGGAATAACGGATCAGCCCCAGCATTTT.

This chain connects TRBV7-9 to TRBJ2-7; TRBD2 matches 8 bases. CDR1 is SEHNR and CDR2 is FQNEAQ in the germline V gene (reference sequence). The V segment lost 7 bases and the J segment 3 bases; nucleotides outside the gene matches: 11. The length of the CDR3 is 15 residues. The CDR3 DNA reads TGTGCCAGCAAAATGCTCGGGGGGGCAGGCTACGAGCAGTACTTC. Its translation is CASKMLGGAGYEQYF.

This clone has only a few counts. J is TRBJ1-5 and V is TRBV15, with unresolved D. This CDR3 spans 13 amino acids. V lost 3 bases, J lost 6 bases, and 9 bases lay in between. Germline CDR1 and CDR2: LNHNV and YYDKDF (reference sequence). The CDR3 DNA follows: TGTGCCACCAGCAGCGGCCGCAGTCAGCCCCAGCATTTT. Its protein product is CATSSGRSQPQHF.